The 8 T cell receptor beta chains in this list originate from one sample, sequenced in a study of identical twins. TCRdb independently ran MiXCR on the 5' RACE reads; one entry per CDR3 protein. The repertoire includes fewer than 900,000 distinct CDR3 sequences, roughly 18% of them detected once, and about 12% sits in the top ten. The same sample was also used in a study of T cells expressing NK-cell markers.

The sequenced sample consisted of PBMCs. These TCRs come from a woman between 18 and 29 years old in good health.

This chain uses TRBV7-8 with TRBJ2-7, with unresolved D. Trimming removed 4 bases at V and 0 bases at J, with 16 bases between. The germline CDR1 and CDR2 sequences are SGHVS and FQNEAQ. This CDR3 has 16 amino acids. The CDR3 protein is CASSSVERLSSYEQYF. CDR3 coding DNA: TGTGCCAGCAGCTCGGTTGAAAGACTTAGCTCCTACGAGCAGTACTTC.

This clonotype has more than one count but fewer than ten. The rearrangement uses TRBV5-1 and TRBJ1-1; no firm D call. This CDR3 spans 14 amino acids. The V end lost 4 bases, the J end lost 1 base, and 11 bases lay between the germline ends. Germline V gene sequence: CDR1 SGHRS, CDR2 YFSETQ. The CDR3 bases are TGCGCCAGCAGCGGTGGATACAAGAACACTGAAGCTTTCTTT. This encodes CASSGGYKNTEAFF.

This clonotype turned up a few times. This rearrangement joins TRBV12-3 or TRBV12-4 to TRBJ1-4; 7 bases are a match to TRBD1. The junction had 4 bases not matched to a gene; V was cut back by 5 bases and J by 10 bases. This CDR3 is 12 amino acids long. The CDR3 DNA sequence: TGTGCCAGCAGTCCAACAGGGGTAAAACTGTTTTTT. This translates into CASSPTGVKLFF.

This clonotype has ten or more counts. V usage is TRBV6-5 and J usage is TRBJ1-1; D may be TRBD1 (5 bases). V lost 0 bases and J lost 1, with 6 bases in between. Looked up from germline, CDR1 is MNHEY and CDR2 is SVGAGI. The CDR3 is 14 residues long. CDR3 region: CASSYSTGNTEAFF. The DNA of the CDR3 is TGTGCCAGCAGTTACTCAACAGGGAACACTGAAGCTTTCTTT.

The gene calls are TRBV27 and TRBJ2-5; D tentatively reads TRBD1 or TRBD2 (5 bases each). The CDR3 sequence is 15 residues long. The V gene's germline CDR1 is MNHEY and CDR2 SMNVEV (reference sequence). Trimming pared 6 bases from V and 4 bases from J, leaving 18 bases between. For the CDR3, the DNA is TGTGCCAGCAGCCCATACCACGGGGCCGGAGAGACCCAGTACTTC. It is translated as CASSPYHGAGETQYF.

This CDR3 reads CASNVVVLANYGYTF. CDR3 DNA: TGTGCCAGTAACGTTGTGGTTTTGGCTAACTATGGCTACACCTTC. This chain connects TRBV19 to TRBJ1-2; D not certain. V dropped 7 bases and J dropped 0 bases, with 15 bases sitting between them. In germline, CDR1 is LNHDA, CDR2 SQIVND (reference sequence). The CDR3 extends over 15 amino acids.

This chain connects TRBV5-6 to TRBJ2-2; D not certain. The germline V gene has CDR1 SGHDT and CDR2 YYEEEE. CDR3 length equals 16 residues. V lost 2 bases to trimming and J lost 2 bases, with 13 bases between them. In nucleotides, the CDR3 is TGTGCCAGCAGCTTATCTTGGTACATCAACACCGGGGAGCTGTTTTTT. It specifies CASSLSWYINTGELFF.

The sample holds a few counts of this clonotype. The genes are TRBV6-5 and TRBJ2-1, with D unresolved. V dropped 2 bases and J dropped 10 bases, with 12 bases sitting between them. Looked up from germline, CDR1 is MNHEY and CDR2 is SVGAGI. This CDR3 has 13 residues. CDR3 protein: CASSYRILGEQFF. The DNA of the CDR3 is TGTGCCAGCAGTTACAGGATTTTGGGGGAGCAGTTCTTC.